These 19 T cell receptor beta chains share one sample of origin, sequenced in a study of T cells in Graves' hyperthyroidism and ophthalmopathy. RNA transcripts gave rise to amplified TCR beta CDR3 regions. First-round RT-PCR with HTBI primers amplified the TCR CDR3 region. A single record per CDR3 protein comes from TCRdb applying MiXCR to the multiplex PCR reads. The data hold some 650,000 distinct CDR3 sequences, with about a sixth observed a single time. The sample consisted of blood. The receptors derive from a woman in her forties with Graves' ophthalmopathy.

This clonotype was picked up many times. This chain connects TRBV30 to TRBJ1-1; the D gene is possibly TRBD1 (5 bases). The CDR3 extends over 14 amino acids. Trimming took off 2 bases at V and 6 bases at J, with 16 bases between the two ends. The germline CDR1 and CDR2 sequences are GTSNPN and SVGIG (reference sequence). CDR3 DNA: TGTGCCTGGAGTTCCCAGGGTAGCAAGCCTGAAGCTTTCTTT. This codes for CAWSSQGSKPEAFF.

The chain combines TRBV2 with TRBJ1-4, with D unclear. Germline CDR1 is SNHLY and CDR2 is FYNNEI. There are 15 residues in the CDR3. V gave up 5 bases and J gave up 7 bases, with 17 bases separating them. The chain's CDR3 is CASSYSGHVGEKLFF. CDR3 nucleotides: TGTGCCAGCAGTTACTCTGGCCATGTGGGTGAAAAACTGTTTTTT.

This clonotype was observed many times. The CDR3 spells CASSQDTGEGREQYF. CDR3 nucleotides: TGTGCCAGCAGCCAAGATACAGGGGAAGGACGCGAGCAGTACTTC. This chain uses TRBV3-1 with TRBJ2-7; 7 bases align to TRBD1. The germline CDR1 and CDR2 sequences are LGHDT and YNNKEL (reference sequence). The CDR3 totals 15 residues. V trimming: 0 bases; J trimming: 6 bases; junction bases outside the gene matches: 8.

This clonotype was picked up many times. The chain uses TRBV12-3 or TRBV12-4 and TRBJ2-3, with a possible D match to TRBD1 (6 bases). The ends were cut back, 5 bases at V and 0 bases at J, with 12 bases in the middle. There are 15 residues in the CDR3. The CDR3 coding sequence is TGTGCCAGCAGTGCCAGGGACACTAGCACAGATACGCAGTATTTT. It is translated as CASSARDTSTDTQYF.

This clonotype came up a few times. The rearrangement joins TRBV18 to TRBJ2-1, with D possibly TRBD2 on 6 matching bases. This CDR3 is 14 amino acids long. CDR1 is KGHSH and CDR2 is LQKENI in the germline V gene. Trimming cost V 3 bases and J 7 bases, with 13 bases left between them. CDR3 nucleotides: TGTGCCAGCTCACCTTGGGATAGCGGAAATGAGCAGTTCTTC. Amino acids: CASSPWDSGNEQFF.

Comment on this clonotype: A much larger clone sits a single nucleotide away, making a read error possible. The chain combines TRBV5-5 with TRBJ2-1; TRBD2 aligns across 10 bases. The J call may be incorrect, as the DNA end agrees better with TRBJ2-7. The CDR3 runs 15 residues. CDR1 and CDR2 from the germline V gene are SGHKS and YYEKEE (reference sequence). The CDR3 region is CASSIRAGGSNEQYF. In nucleotides, the CDR3 is TGTGCCAGCAGCATCAGAGCGGGAGGGTCGAATGAGCAGTACTTC.

This clonotype turned up a few times. The chain combines TRBV30 with TRBJ2-5, with D possibly matching TRBD2 (5 bases). CDR1 GTSNPN and CDR2 SVGIG come from the germline V gene (reference sequence). This CDR3 has 15 residues. The ends were cut back, 1 base at V and 5 bases at J, with 17 bases in the middle. The CDR3 bases are TGTGCCTGGAGTGGAGGGTCTGCGAGGTTGGAGACCCAGTACTTC. Its protein is CAWSGGSARLETQYF.

This clonotype was observed at least ten times. The J gene is TRBJ2-1, the V gene TRBV12-3 or TRBV12-4; TRBD2 matches 12 bases. With 6 bases clipped from V and 5 bases from J, the junction kept 5 bases outside the gene matches. This CDR3 is built from 15 residues. The CDR3 sequence: CASSWTSGDHNEQFF. CDR3 DNA: TGTGCCAGCAGCTGGACTAGCGGGGACCACAATGAGCAGTTCTTC.

In its sample, this clonotype was seen many times. V is TRBV30 and J is TRBJ1-1; D gene unclear. Trimming took off 1 base at V and 1 base at J, with 7 bases between the two ends. The CDR3 runs to 13 residues. Germline-derived CDR1 and CDR2 are GTSNPN and SVGIG (reference sequence). CDR3 sequence (DNA): TGTGCCTGGAGTGCGGTTGCGAACACTGAAGCTTTCTTT. It translates to CAWSAVANTEAFF. The whole variable domain, filled in from reference TRBV30 and TRBJ1-1, reads SQTIHQWPATLVQPVGSPLSLECTVEGTSNPNLYWYRQAAGRGLQLLFYSVGIGQISSEVPQNLSASRPQDRQFILSSKKLLLSDSGFYLCAWSAVANTEAFFGQGTRLTVV.

This clonotype has at least ten counts. This chain connects TRBV27 to TRBJ1-5; 7 bases are a match to TRBD1. Germline trimming cut 1 base from V and 5 bases from J; bases unmatched to any gene: 8. This CDR3 region has 16 residues. Germline V lookup: CDR1 MNHEY, CDR2 SMNVEV (reference sequence). The CDR3 nucleotides are TGTGCCAGCAGTTTATATTCAGGAGGGGGCGATCAGCCCCAGCATTTT. This gives the protein CASSLYSGGGDQPQHF.

In its sample, this clonotype was seen many times. CDR3 nucleotides: TGCGCCAGCAGCCCAGCCGGCTCCACTGAAGCTTTCTTT. Translating gives CASSPAGSTEAFF. This chain uses TRBV4-1 with TRBJ1-1; D remains unclear. The germline V gene has CDR1 MGHRA and CDR2 YSYEKL. The CDR3 runs 13 residues. The ends were cut back, 4 bases at V and 4 bases at J, with 10 bases in the middle.

This clonotype was recorded a few times. This sequence joins TRBV2 and TRBJ2-3; 10 bases fit TRBD2. The CDR3 runs to 16 residues. Germline lookup yields CDR1 SNHLY and CDR2 FYNNEI. Trimming took 3 bases from V and 5 from J; bases not matched to a gene: 8. DNA of the CDR3: TGTGCCAGCAGTGAGGGGGGGGTAGCGGGAGGAGATACGCAGTATTTT. Translated: CASSEGGVAGGDTQYF.

At least ten counts were recorded for this clonotype. The V call is TRBV7-9, the J call TRBJ2-7; 7 bases line up with TRBD1. In germline, CDR1 is SEHNR, CDR2 FQNEAQ (reference sequence). The J segment lost 6 bases and the V segment lost 5 bases, leaving 13 bases of the junction unmatched. The CDR3 has 15 amino acids. CDR3 nucleotides: TGTGCCAGCAGCCTCACGGGGACAGCCCAAATCGAGCAGTACTTC. Translation: CASSLTGTAQIEQYF.

This clonotype came up many times. The chain has TRBV28 and TRBJ1-2; D uncertain. V was pared by 8 bases and J by 0 bases, with 10 bases between. CDR3 size: 13 residues. Germline values: CDR1 MDHEN, CDR2 SYDVKM. In nucleotides, the CDR3 is TGTGCCAGCCTAGCCGAGGCTAACTATGGCTACACCTTC. The encoded protein is CASLAEANYGYTF.

Comments on this clonotype: A read error may produce the germline difference seen at one junction end. The V call is TRBV14, the J call TRBJ2-5; D not certain. Germline V gene sequence: CDR1 SGHDN, CDR2 FVKESK. The CDR3 runs 16 residues. CDR3 DNA sequence: TGTGCCAGCAGCTCAAGAGAATCTGTCGGAAAAGAGACCCAGCACTTC. Protein product: CASSSRESVGKETQHF.

This clonotype was picked up many times. The chain couples TRBV30 to TRBJ1-4; possibly TRBD1 for D (5 bases). The V end was cut by 2 bases, the J end by 1 base, with 11 bases between. CDR3 length equals 15 residues. CDR1 is GTSNPN and CDR2 is SVGIG in the germline V gene (reference sequence). CDR3 bases: TGTGCCTGGAGTAAACCTACAGGAACTAATGAAAAACTGTTTTTT. This translates into CAWSKPTGTNEKLFF.

The V and J genes are TRBV5-6 and TRBJ2-3; 9 bases map to TRBD2. The CDR3 runs 16 residues. The V gene's germline CDR1 is SGHDT and CDR2 YYEEEE. Trimming cost V 3 bases and J 3 bases; bases outside gene matches: 8. Here the CDR3 DNA reads TGTGCCAGCAGCTCCCGGACTAGCGAACTGACAGATACGCAGTATTTT. Translating it yields CASSSRTSELTDTQYF.

This clonotype was seen a handful of times. The chain employs TRBV10-3 and TRBJ1-6, with D perhaps matching TRBD1 (5 bases). Germline CDR1 ENHRY, CDR2 SYGVKD. V gave up 2 bases and J gave up 7 bases, with 6 bases separating them. CDR3 length equals 13 residues. CDR3 sequence reads: CAISEGANSPLHF. CDR3 DNA: TGTGCCATCAGTGAGGGGGCCAATTCACCCCTCCACTTT.

This clonotype showed up many times. V and J are TRBV20-1 and TRBJ2-1; D is uncertain. This CDR3 is 13 amino acids long. Germline V lookup: CDR1 DFQATT, CDR2 SNEGSKA (reference sequence). Trimming took off 3 bases at V and 9 bases at J, with 15 bases between the two ends. Here the CDR3 reads CSARKSPGSEQFF. The DNA of the CDR3 is TGCAGTGCTAGGAAATCTCCGGGTAGTGAGCAGTTCTTC.